This T cell receptor (beta chain) was profiled in a study of neurological immune-mediated disorders. Study conclusions and caveats: Expanded clones shared no identical CDR3 amino acid sequences across subjects, which suggested private TCR-beta repertoires in all groups.

This clonotype was counted ten times or more. As yet, its antigen is unknown. Per germline, CDR1 SNHLY and CDR2 FYNNEI. After removal of 5 bases from V and 1 base from J, the junction contained 7 bases not matched to a gene. The CDR3 loop spans 15 amino acids. The authors made cDNA by 5'RACE with 10-nucleotide random UMIs. The output of every sequencing run exceeded 170 million TCR-beta sequences, derived from 15-18 subjects. TCRdb re-called the 5' RACE reads through MiXCR, storing one row per CDR3 protein. Altogether tens of thousands of distinct CDR3 sequences are present, more than 3% being singletons, with the ten largest covering less than 2%.

The chain links TRBV2 to TRBJ2-5; 7 bases fit TRBD2. Sequencing used PBMCs. This receptor was obtained from a man younger than 40 with multiple sclerosis. The CDR3, as DNA: TGTGCCAGCAGTAGACTAGCTAAGGGCCAAGAGACCCAGTACTTC. Translation: CASSRLAKGQETQYF.